This TCR beta chain was captured in a study of T cells after yellow fever vaccination. Turning to the study itself: The fractions with low cell numbers were processed using SMART-Seq v4 Ultra Low Input. Study-wide results and caveats: The secondary response was weaker but peaked faster, day 5 versus 15. Most primary-vaccination clones reappeared after the booster (about 97% CD4, about 88% CD8).

Production of TCR cDNA was by 5'RACE template switching, which also added a universal primer site and UMIs. TCRdb reanalysed the 5' RACE reads using MiXCR and keeps one entry per CDR3 protein. The sample comprises about 320,000 distinct CDR3 sequences, over 8.5% of which are singletons, and under 4% rests with the top ten. About this clonotype itself: The antigen remains unidentified.

This CDR3 is 12 amino acids long. The germline V gene has CDR1 SGHRS and CDR2 YFSETQ. Trimming cost V 4 bases and J 5 bases, with 9 bases left between them. This chain uses TRBV5-1 with TRBJ2-5; D unresolved. This TCR was recovered from a man aged 18 to 29 who received the YFV17D yellow fever vaccine. The starting material was CD4+ T cells sorted from PBMCs, obtained 45 days after the yellow fever booster vaccination. The CDR3 is CASSVESETQYF. The CDR3 DNA is TGCGCCAGCAGCGTAGAATCGGAGACCCAGTACTTC.